This T cell receptor (beta chain) was obtained from a study of cytotoxic CD8 clonotypes in ibrutinib-treated CLL. Study at large: Sample averages reached 260,000 or so productive templates and 94,082 productive rearrangements. Study observations and caveats: Rising at ibrutinib response, clonality subsequently fell back toward baseline at progression.

This CDR3 has 14 residues. Trimming pared 4 bases from V and 6 bases from J, leaving 16 bases between. CDR1 is SGHRS, CDR2 YFSETQ, per germline. In regard to this clone: Antigen specificity is unknown.

The targeted sequencing depth was 1 in 200,000 to 1 in 1 million T cells. Only in-frame clones appear in the TCRdb table, and some are missing; sequencing was by immunoSEQ multiplex PCR. This table has about 120,000 clones, 55% to 75% appearing once. This chain uses TRBV5-1 with TRBJ1-1; the D gene is possibly TRBD1 (6 bases). This clonotype was obtained from a human donor with chronic lymphocytic leukemia. The sample was PBMCs, taken after 24 months of ibrutinib treatment. This chain's CDR3 is CASSRSQGLPEAFF. The CDR3 DNA reads as TGCGCCAGCAGCCGTTCACAGGGACTCCCTGAAGCTTTCTTT. Together with reference TRBV5-1 and TRBJ1-1, the CDR3 gives the full variable domain: KAGVTQTPRYLIKTRGQQVTLSCSPISGHRSVSWYQQTPGQGLQFLFEYFSETQRNKGNFPGRFSGRQFSNSRSEMNVSTLELGDSALYLCASSRSQGLPEAFFGQGTRLTVV.